The present T cell receptor beta chain was sequenced within a study of control samples from healthy donors and cancer patients (dated by TCRdb to 2020 to 2021). Per the germline V gene (reference sequence), LNHDA is the CDR1 and SQIVND is the CDR2. The CDR3, from cysteine to phenylalanine, totals 15 residues. The read is trimmed to its CDR3 DNA, 45 bases read in frame from base 1. The V end gives up 6 bases and the J end 0 bases, leaving 5 bases in the junction not matched to a gene. Library preparation was by the immunoSEQ multiplex PCR assay. TCRdb provides this immuneACCESS table in a form limited to in-frame rearrangements. Some clones are lacking; in checked studies, under half of them reflect an unresolved V gene, and why the rest are absent is not known. The sample profile shows 350,000 to 450,000 clones; around 90% of them were found once. The ten largest clones take up 5% to 7% of the sample.

In this sample, this clone turned up once. Its antigen target is currently unknown. No base-level quality is on record; no much larger clone is a single base apart. This receptor was taken from a man in his forties with head and neck cancer. Sequenced: PBMCs. The V gene is TRBV19 and the J gene is TRBJ1-5, and 7 bases in between align with TRBD1. The CDR3 has the sequence CASRTGSYSNQPQHF. The bases are TGTGCCAGTAGGACAGGGTCTTATAGCAATCAGCCCCAGCATTTT. This CDR3, with the reference TRBV19 and TRBJ1-5 proteins standing in past its ends, gives the full variable domain DGGITQSPKYLFRKEGQNVTLSCEQNLNHDAMYWYRQDPGQGLRLIYYSQIVNDFQKGDIAEGYSVSREKKESFPLTVTSAQKNPTAFYLCASRTGSYSNQPQHFGDGTRLSIL.